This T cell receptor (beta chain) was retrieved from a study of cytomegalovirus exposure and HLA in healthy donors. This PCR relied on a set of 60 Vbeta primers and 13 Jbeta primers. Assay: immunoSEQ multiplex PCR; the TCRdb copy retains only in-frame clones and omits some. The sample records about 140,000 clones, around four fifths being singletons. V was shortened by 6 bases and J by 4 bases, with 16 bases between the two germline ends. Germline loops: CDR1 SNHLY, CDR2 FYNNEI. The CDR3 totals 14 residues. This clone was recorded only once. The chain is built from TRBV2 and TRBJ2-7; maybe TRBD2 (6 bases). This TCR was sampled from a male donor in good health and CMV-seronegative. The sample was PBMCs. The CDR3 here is CASRTRARGYEQYF. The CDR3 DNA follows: TGTGCCAGCAGGACCCGGGCCCGGGGGTACGAGCAGTACTTC.